This record covers a single T cell receptor (beta chain). The missing conserved phenylalanine or tryptophan at the end of this CDR3 makes a read error likely. No DNA is shown, since the ends of the CDR3 on it are uncertain; the CDR3 is the one TCRdb lists. The sample comes from a study of blood T cell repertoires in COVID-19. The wider study: Material from acute and convalescent COVID-19 was sourced from the United States, Italy and Spain. Sources were T cells, B-cell-depleted T cells, or PBMCs; the material itself was cDNA or gDNA.

In the authors' methods: Reference gene primer amplification gave nucleated cell count estimates. Measured with immunoSEQ multiplex PCR; TCRdb has only the in-frame clones, and not every one. V and J calls and clone size follow that table, whereas D and trimming were derived from the DNA. The table lists some 250,000 clones, around 83% of them singletons. This clonotype was obtained from a man aged 35 to 55 with active or convalescent COVID-19. Input material: peripheral blood.

CDR3: CASSFRGPYTRAPAG. V and J are TRBV19 and TRBJ1-2. The CDR3 contains 15 residues when both ends are counted. The germline V gene encodes CDR1 LNHDA and CDR2 SQIVND (reference sequence).